This is a list of T cell receptor beta chains from one sample in a study of Graves' ophthalmopathy and Graves' hyperthyroidism. Via MiXCR, TCRdb re-called the multiplex PCR reads, giving one row per CDR3 protein. This sample has over 450,000 distinct CDR3 sequences, with about an eighth found just once. Sequenced: blood. The source of these receptors is a young woman with Graves' ophthalmopathy. CDR3s include the opening cysteine and the closing phenylalanine or tryptophan. D genes are given only for firm matches. Not all rows give a size; the values are once, few, many and, for expanded clones, a class.

abundance: many; j_gene: TRBJ1-1; d_gene: TRBD1; v_gene: TRBV12-3/TRBV12-4; CDR3nt: TGTGCCAGCAGTTTACTCTCCCAGGGGGACACTGAAGCTTTCTTT; CDR3aa: CASSLLSQGDTEAFF
abundance: many; j_gene: TRBJ2-7; d_gene: NA; v_gene: TRBV12-3/TRBV12-4; CDR3nt: TGTGCCAGCAGTCCGACCGCCTGGAGGGAGCAGTACTTC; CDR3aa: CASSPTAWREQYF
abundance: NA; j_gene: TRBJ1-1; d_gene: TRBD1; v_gene: TRBV6-5; CDR3nt: TGTGCCAGCAGTTATAACAGGGGCCTAATGAACACTGAAGCTTTCTTT; CDR3aa: CASSYNRGLMNTEAFF
abundance: NA; j_gene: TRBJ1-5; d_gene: NA; v_gene: TRBV7-9; CDR3nt: TGTGCCAGCAGCTTAGAGGGAGTAAATCAGCCCCAGCATTTT; CDR3aa: CASSLEGVNQPQHF
abundance: few; j_gene: TRBJ1-1; d_gene: NA; v_gene: TRBV10-3; CDR3nt: TGTGCCATCAGTCCCCAGGGAGCGAACACTGAAGCTTTCTTT; CDR3aa: CAISPQGANTEAFF
abundance: many; j_gene: TRBJ1-5; d_gene: NA; v_gene: TRBV6-5; CDR3nt: TGTGCCAGCAGTTTCGGGAGGAACCAGCCCCAGCATTTT; CDR3aa: CASSFGRNQPQHF
abundance: many; j_gene: TRBJ2-7; d_gene: TRBD1; v_gene: TRBV28; CDR3nt: TGTGCCAGCAGTTACAGGGGCATCTACGAGCAGTACTTC; CDR3aa: CASSYRGIYEQYF
abundance: many; j_gene: TRBJ1-1; d_gene: TRBD1; v_gene: TRBV6-1; CDR3nt: TGTGCCAGCAGTGAAAGAGGGGGCCAGGATGAAGCTTTCTTT; CDR3aa: CASSERGGQDEAFF
abundance: many; j_gene: TRBJ2-5; d_gene: NA; v_gene: TRBV20-1; CDR3nt: TGCAGTGCCAGCCGGGACTCGCCCCAAGAGACCCAGTACTTC; CDR3aa: CSASRDSPQETQYF
abundance: many; j_gene: TRBJ2-5; d_gene: TRBD1; v_gene: TRBV2; CDR3nt: TGTGCCAGCACGGGGAGACAGGGACAAGAGACCCAGTACTTC; CDR3aa: CASTGRQGQETQYF
abundance: many; j_gene: TRBJ1-6; d_gene: TRBD1; v_gene: TRBV27; CDR3nt: TGTGCCAGCAGGTTCCGGGACAGGCACTCACCCCTCCACTTT; CDR3aa: CASRFRDRHSPLHF
abundance: many; j_gene: TRBJ1-1; d_gene: NA; v_gene: TRBV7-8; CDR3nt: TGTGCCAGCAGCTTACCCTTAAACACTGAAGCTTTCTTT; CDR3aa: CASSLPLNTEAFF
abundance: many; j_gene: TRBJ2-4; d_gene: NA; v_gene: TRBV6-1; CDR3nt: TGTGCCAGCACGGCCAAAAACATTCAGTACTTC; CDR3aa: CASTAKNIQYF
abundance: many; j_gene: TRBJ1-1; d_gene: TRBD1; v_gene: TRBV2; CDR3nt: TGTGCCAGCTGTCCCGGGACAGTTTGTTTTCCTTTCTTT; CDR3aa: CASCPGTVCFPFF
abundance: many; j_gene: TRBJ2-2; d_gene: TRBD1; v_gene: TRBV6-4; CDR3nt: TGTGCCAGCAGTCACGACGGACAGGGGGTTTCCGGGGAGCTGTTTTTT; CDR3aa: CASSHDGQGVSGELFF
abundance: many; j_gene: TRBJ1-6; d_gene: NA; v_gene: TRBV15; CDR3nt: TGTGCCACCAGCAGAGAGCGGTGGGGCTCACCCCTCCACTTT; CDR3aa: CATSRERWGSPLHF
abundance: many; j_gene: TRBJ1-2; d_gene: TRBD1; v_gene: TRBV6-1; CDR3nt: TGTGCCAGCTCCAAGGGGGCGGGGGAGGACTATGGCTACACCTTC; CDR3aa: CASSKGAGEDYGYTF
abundance: many; j_gene: TRBJ1-1; d_gene: NA; v_gene: TRBV6-1; CDR3nt: TGTGCCAGCAGAGTCAGGTTACTCGACACTGAAGCTTTCTTT; CDR3aa: CASRVRLLDTEAFF
abundance: many; j_gene: TRBJ2-7; d_gene: NA; v_gene: TRBV6-1; CDR3nt: TGTGCCAGCAGTGGCCAATGGGGTGTGTACGAGCAGTACTTC; CDR3aa: CASSGQWGVYEQYF
abundance: many; j_gene: TRBJ2-7; d_gene: TRBD1; v_gene: TRBV29-1; CDR3nt: TGCAGCGTTGATGGGACAGGGGGCGGTGAGCAGTACTTC; CDR3aa: CSVDGTGGGEQYF
abundance: many; j_gene: TRBJ1-1; d_gene: NA; v_gene: TRBV12-3/TRBV12-4; CDR3nt: TGTGCCAGCAGGTTGATCCCGGGGAACACTGAAGCTTTCTTT; CDR3aa: CASRLIPGNTEAFF
abundance: NA; j_gene: TRBJ2-7; d_gene: NA; v_gene: TRBV12-3/TRBV12-4; CDR3nt: TGTGCCAGCAGTCCCCCGGGGCCGCACTACGAGCAGTACTTC; CDR3aa: CASSPPGPHYEQYF
abundance: NA; j_gene: TRBJ2-7; d_gene: NA; v_gene: TRBV9; CDR3nt: TGTGCCAGCAGCCCCCGCGAGACTATCTACGAGCAGTACTTC; CDR3aa: CASSPRETIYEQYF
abundance: few; j_gene: TRBJ1-2; d_gene: NA; v_gene: TRBV28; CDR3nt: TGTGCCAGCAGTCGAGTCGGTGGCTACACCTTC; CDR3aa: CASSRVGGYTF
abundance: many; j_gene: TRBJ2-7; d_gene: NA; v_gene: TRBV11-2; CDR3nt: TGTGCCAGCAGTCCCGCGGATGGCGAGCAGTACTTC; CDR3aa: CASSPADGEQYF
abundance: many; j_gene: TRBJ2-7; d_gene: NA; v_gene: TRBV6-5; CDR3nt: TGTGCCAGCAGTTACTTCACCGTCTCCTACGAGCAGTACTTC; CDR3aa: CASSYFTVSYEQYF
abundance: many; j_gene: TRBJ2-7; d_gene: NA; v_gene: TRBV6-2/TRBV6-3; CDR3nt: TGTGCCAGCAGTTACTCGAGACAGGACTCCTACGAGCAGTACTTC; CDR3aa: CASSYSRQDSYEQYF
abundance: many; j_gene: TRBJ2-2; d_gene: NA; v_gene: TRBV12-3/TRBV12-4; CDR3nt: TGTGCCAGCGGTTCCGGGGGGCCCACCGGGGAGCTGTTTTTT; CDR3aa: CASGSGGPTGELFF
abundance: NA; j_gene: TRBJ1-1; d_gene: NA; v_gene: TRBV11-3; CDR3nt: TGTGCCAGCAGCCCTGGGGCGGTCACTGAAGCTTTCTTT; CDR3aa: CASSPGAVTEAFF
abundance: many; j_gene: TRBJ2-5; d_gene: NA; v_gene: TRBV6-5; CDR3nt: TGTGCCAGCAGTTACTTCAGCGGGGAGACCCAGTACTTC; CDR3aa: CASSYFSGETQYF
abundance: many; j_gene: TRBJ1-2; d_gene: NA; v_gene: TRBV28; CDR3nt: TGTGCCAGCAGTTTATCGGCGGGGCGTACGGACTATGGCTACACCTTC; CDR3aa: CASSLSAGRTDYGYTF
abundance: many; j_gene: TRBJ2-2; d_gene: NA; v_gene: TRBV6-4; CDR3nt: TGTGCCAGCAGCCGGGACCTGAACACCGGGGAGCTGTTTTTT; CDR3aa: CASSRDLNTGELFF
abundance: many; j_gene: TRBJ2-7; d_gene: NA; v_gene: TRBV6-5; CDR3nt: TGTGCCAGCAGTTACGGGGGTAGTGACTACGAGCAGTACTTC; CDR3aa: CASSYGGSDYEQYF